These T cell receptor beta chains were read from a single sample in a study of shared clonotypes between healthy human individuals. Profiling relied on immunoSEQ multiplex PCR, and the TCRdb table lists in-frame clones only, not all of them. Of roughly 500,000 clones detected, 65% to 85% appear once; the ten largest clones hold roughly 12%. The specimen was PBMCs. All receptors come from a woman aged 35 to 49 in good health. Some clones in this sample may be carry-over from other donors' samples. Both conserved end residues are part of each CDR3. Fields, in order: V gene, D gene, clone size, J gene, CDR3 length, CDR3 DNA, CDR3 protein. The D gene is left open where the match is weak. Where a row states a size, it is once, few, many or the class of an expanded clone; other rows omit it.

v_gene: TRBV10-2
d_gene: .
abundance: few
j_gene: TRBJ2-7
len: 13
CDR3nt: TGCGCCAGCAGGCTAGCTCCAAACTACGAGCAGTACTTC
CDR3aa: CASRLAPNYEQYF

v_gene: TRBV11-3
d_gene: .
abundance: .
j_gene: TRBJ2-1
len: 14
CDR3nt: TGTGCCAGCAGCCCGCAACTAGGCTACAATGAGCAGTTCTTC
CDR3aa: CASSPQLGYNEQFF

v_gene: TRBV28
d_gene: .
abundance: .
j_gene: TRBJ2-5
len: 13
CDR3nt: TGTGCCAGCCTACCCCTAGAGCGAGAGACCCAGTACTTC
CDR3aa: CASLPLERETQYF

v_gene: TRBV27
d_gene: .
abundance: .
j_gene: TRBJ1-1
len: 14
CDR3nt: TGTGCCAGCAGTTTATTTCTCGGGAACACTGAAGCTTTCTTT
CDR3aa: CASSLFLGNTEAFF

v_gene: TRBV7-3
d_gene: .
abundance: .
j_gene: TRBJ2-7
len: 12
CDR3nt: TGTGCCAGCATACCCTGCTCCTACGAGCAGTACTTC
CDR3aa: CASIPCSYEQYF

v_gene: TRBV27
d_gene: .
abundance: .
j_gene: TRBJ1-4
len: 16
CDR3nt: TGTGCCAGCAGTTTATCGATGCAGGGGTCGGGTGAAAAACTGTTTTTT
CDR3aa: CASSLSMQGSGEKLFF

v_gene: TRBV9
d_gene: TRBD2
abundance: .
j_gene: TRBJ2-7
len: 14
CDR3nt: TGTGCCAGCAGTCGGACTAGCGGGAGCTACGAGCAGTACTTC
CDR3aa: CASSRTSGSYEQYF

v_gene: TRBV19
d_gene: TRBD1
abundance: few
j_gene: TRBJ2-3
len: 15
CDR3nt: TGTGCCAGTAGTTCCGGGACAGGCGGCACAGATACGCAGTATTTT
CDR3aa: CASSSGTGGTDTQYF

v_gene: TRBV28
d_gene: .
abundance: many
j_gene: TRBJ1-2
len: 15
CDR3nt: TGTGCCAGCAGTTTTCCCGGGGGAAGAAACTATGGCTACACCTTC
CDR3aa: CASSFPGGRNYGYTF

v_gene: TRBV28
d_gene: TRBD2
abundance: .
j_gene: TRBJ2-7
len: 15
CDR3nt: TGTGCCAGCAGTGTGACTAGCGGGCGGTCCTACGAGCAGTACTTC
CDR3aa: CASSVTSGRSYEQYF

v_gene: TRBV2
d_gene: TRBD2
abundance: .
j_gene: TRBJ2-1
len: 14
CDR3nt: TGTGCCGGGCATCTAGCGGGAGCGTACAATGAGCAGTTCTTC
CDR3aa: CAGHLAGAYNEQFF

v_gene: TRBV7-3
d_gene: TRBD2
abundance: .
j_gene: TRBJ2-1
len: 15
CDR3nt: TGTGCCAGCAGCTTAACGGCGGGAGGCTACAATGAGCAGTTCTTC
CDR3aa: CASSLTAGGYNEQFF

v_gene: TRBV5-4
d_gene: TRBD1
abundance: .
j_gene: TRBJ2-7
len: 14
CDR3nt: TGTGCCAGCAGCCTGGACAGGGAGTCCTACGAGCAGTACTTC
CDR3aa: CASSLDRESYEQYF

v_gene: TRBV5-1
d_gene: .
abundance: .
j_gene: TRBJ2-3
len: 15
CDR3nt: TGCGCCAGCAGCCAGGGGTCGACACACACAGATACGCAGTATTTT
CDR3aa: CASSQGSTHTDTQYF

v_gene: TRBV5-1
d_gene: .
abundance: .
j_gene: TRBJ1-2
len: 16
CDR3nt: TGCGCCAGCAGCCCGGTGACCGTTCAGGGAAACTATGGCTACACCTTC
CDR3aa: CASSPVTVQGNYGYTF

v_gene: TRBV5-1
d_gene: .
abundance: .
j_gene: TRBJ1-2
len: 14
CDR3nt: TGCGCCAGCAGAGTCGATGGGCAGGGATTTGGCTACACCTTC
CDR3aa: CASRVDGQGFGYTF

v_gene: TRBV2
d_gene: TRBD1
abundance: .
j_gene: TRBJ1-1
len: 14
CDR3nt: TGTGCCAGCAGCGGTCAGGGGGCGGTCACTGAAGCTTTCTTT
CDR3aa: CASSGQGAVTEAFF

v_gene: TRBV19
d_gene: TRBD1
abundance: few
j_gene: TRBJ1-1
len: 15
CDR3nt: TGTGCCAGTAGTATAGATGGACAGGGGGGCACTGAAGCTTTCTTT
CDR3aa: CASSIDGQGGTEAFF

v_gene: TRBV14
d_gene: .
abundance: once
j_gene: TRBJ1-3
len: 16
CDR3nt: TGTGCCAGCAGCGACGACAGGCCGGGCTCTGGAAACACCATATATTTT
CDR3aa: CASSDDRPGSGNTIYF

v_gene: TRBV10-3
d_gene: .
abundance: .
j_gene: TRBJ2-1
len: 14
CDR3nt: TGTGCCATCAGTGACCAGCGGGAAAGGGGGGAGCAGTTCTTC
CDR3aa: CAISDQRERGEQFF

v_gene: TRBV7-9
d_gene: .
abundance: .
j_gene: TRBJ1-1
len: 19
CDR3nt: TGTGCCAGCAGCATTCCCTCGGGGGGCCTGACCGGGGGCAACACTGAAGCTTTCTTT
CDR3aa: CASSIPSGGLTGGNTEAFF

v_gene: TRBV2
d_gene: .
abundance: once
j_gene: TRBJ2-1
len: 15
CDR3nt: TGTGCCAGCAGCGTGGGGGGGCCCAACTACAATGAGCAGTTCTTC
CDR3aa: CASSVGGPNYNEQFF

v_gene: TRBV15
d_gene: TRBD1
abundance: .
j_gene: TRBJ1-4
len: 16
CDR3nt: TGTGCCACCAGCAGGGATCTGACAGGGATTAATGAAAAACTGTTTTTT
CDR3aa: CATSRDLTGINEKLFF

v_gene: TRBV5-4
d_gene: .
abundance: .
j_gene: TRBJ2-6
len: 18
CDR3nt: TGTGCCAGCAGCGTGTTGGGGGGTCGACCTTCTGGGGCCAACGTCCTGACTTTC
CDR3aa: CASSVLGGRPSGANVLTF

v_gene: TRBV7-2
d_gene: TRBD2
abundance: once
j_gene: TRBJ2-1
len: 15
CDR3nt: TGTGCCAGCAGCTTTACTAGCGGGAACCACAATGAGCAGTTCTTC
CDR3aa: CASSFTSGNHNEQFF

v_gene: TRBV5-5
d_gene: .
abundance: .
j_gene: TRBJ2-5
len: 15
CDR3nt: TGTGCCAGCAGCTTGGGACAGCTGAATCAAGAGACCCAGTACTTC
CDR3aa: CASSLGQLNQETQYF

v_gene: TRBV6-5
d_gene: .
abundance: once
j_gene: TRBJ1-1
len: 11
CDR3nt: TGTGCCAGCAGTACCGGGACCGAAGCTTTCTTT
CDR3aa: CASSTGTEAFF

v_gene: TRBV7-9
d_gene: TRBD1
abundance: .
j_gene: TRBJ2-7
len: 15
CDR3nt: TGTGCCAGCAGCTTCGGACAGGGGGGGAACTACGAGCAGTACTTC
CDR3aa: CASSFGQGGNYEQYF

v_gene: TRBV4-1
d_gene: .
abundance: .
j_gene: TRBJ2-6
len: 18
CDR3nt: TGCGCCAGCAGCCAAGTACCTCTCGGCGAGGCTGGGGCCAACGTCCTGACTTTC
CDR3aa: CASSQVPLGEAGANVLTF

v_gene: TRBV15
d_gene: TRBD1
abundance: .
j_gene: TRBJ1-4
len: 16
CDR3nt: TGTGCCACCAGCAGACCGCACAACAGGGACAGTGAAAAACTGTTTTTT
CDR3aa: CATSRPHNRDSEKLFF

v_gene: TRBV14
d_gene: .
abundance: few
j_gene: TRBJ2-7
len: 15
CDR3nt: TGTGCCAGCAGCCAAGATCGGGGCAATCGGCGCGAGCAGTACTTC
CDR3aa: CASSQDRGNRREQYF

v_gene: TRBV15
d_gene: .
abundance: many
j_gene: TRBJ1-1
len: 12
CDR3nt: TGTGCCACCAGCAGGGGGTACACTGAAGCTTTCTTT
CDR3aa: CATSRGYTEAFF

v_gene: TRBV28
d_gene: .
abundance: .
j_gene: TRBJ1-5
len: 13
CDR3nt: TGTGCCAGCAGTTCTCCCACCTCCCAACCCCAGCATTTT
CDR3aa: CASSSPTSQPQHF

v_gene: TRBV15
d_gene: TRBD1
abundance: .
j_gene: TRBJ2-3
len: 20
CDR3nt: TGTGCCACCAGCAGTCCCGAGCTAGCGAATGACAGGGGCCGCACAGATACGCAGTATTTT
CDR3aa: CATSSPELANDRGRTDTQYF

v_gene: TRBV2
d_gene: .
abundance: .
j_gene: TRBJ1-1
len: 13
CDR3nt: TGTGCCAGCAGTGATCAGGTGAACACTGAAGCTTTCTTT
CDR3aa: CASSDQVNTEAFF

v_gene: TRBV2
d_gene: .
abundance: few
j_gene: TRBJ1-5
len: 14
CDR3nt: TGTGCCAGCAGAGTCCAAGCAGGGGATCAGCCCCAGCATTTT
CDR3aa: CASRVQAGDQPQHF

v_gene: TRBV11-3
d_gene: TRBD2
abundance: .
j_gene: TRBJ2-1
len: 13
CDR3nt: TGTGCCAGCAGCAGGACTAGGTCGGCTGAGCAGTTCTTC
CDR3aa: CASSRTRSAEQFF

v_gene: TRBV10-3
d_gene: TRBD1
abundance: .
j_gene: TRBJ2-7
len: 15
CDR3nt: TGTGCCATCACTGGGCAAGGGGGCGCATCCTCCGAGCAGTACTTC
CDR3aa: CAITGQGGASSEQYF

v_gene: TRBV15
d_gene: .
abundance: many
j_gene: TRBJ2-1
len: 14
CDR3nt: TGTGCCACCAGCAGAGGGGCTGAGCCAGGGGAGCAGTTCTTC
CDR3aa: CATSRGAEPGEQFF

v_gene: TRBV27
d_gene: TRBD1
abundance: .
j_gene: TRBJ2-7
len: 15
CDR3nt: TGTGCCAGCAGCCGACTCGGGACAGGGGTCTACGAGCAGTACTTC
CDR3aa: CASSRLGTGVYEQYF

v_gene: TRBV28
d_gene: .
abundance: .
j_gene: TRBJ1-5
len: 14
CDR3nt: TGTGCCAGCACTCAGGGAGGTGGCAATCAGCCCCAGCATTTT
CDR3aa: CASTQGGGNQPQHF

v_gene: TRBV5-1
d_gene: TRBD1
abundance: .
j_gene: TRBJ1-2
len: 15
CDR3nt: TGCGCCAGCAGCATACGGACAGGGGCTAACTATGGCTACACCTTC
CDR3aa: CASSIRTGANYGYTF

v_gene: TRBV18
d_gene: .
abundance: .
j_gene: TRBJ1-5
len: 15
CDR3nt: TGTGCCAGCTCACCAGGAATTTCGGGCAATCAGCCCCAGCATTTT
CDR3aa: CASSPGISGNQPQHF

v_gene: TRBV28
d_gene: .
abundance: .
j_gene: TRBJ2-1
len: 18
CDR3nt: TGTGCCATCTCCCTGGACTCCTCCCCGCCAAGCTCCTACAATGAGCAGTTCTTC
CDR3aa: CAISLDSSPPSSYNEQFF

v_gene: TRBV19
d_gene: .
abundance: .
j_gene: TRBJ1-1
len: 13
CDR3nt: TGTGCCAGTAGTATAGTCACATCCACTGAAGCTTTCTTT
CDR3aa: CASSIVTSTEAFF

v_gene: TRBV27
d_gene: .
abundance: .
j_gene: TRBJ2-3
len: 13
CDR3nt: TGTGCCAGCAGTCCTCCCCCGTTCGATACGCAGTATTTT
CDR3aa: CASSPPPFDTQYF

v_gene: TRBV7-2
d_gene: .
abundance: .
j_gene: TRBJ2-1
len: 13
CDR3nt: TGTGCCAGCAGCTTATCGGACCGGGGGTGGCAGTTCTTC
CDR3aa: CASSLSDRGWQFF

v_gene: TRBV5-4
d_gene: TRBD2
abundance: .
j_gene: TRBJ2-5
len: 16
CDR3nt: TGTGCCAGCAGCTTGGCGGGCCTAGCGGCACAAGAGACCCAGTACTTC
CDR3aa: CASSLAGLAAQETQYF

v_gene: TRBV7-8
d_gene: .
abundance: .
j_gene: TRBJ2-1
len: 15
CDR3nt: TGTGCCAGCAGCCAAAGGGTGCAGGGGGGGAATGAGCAGTTCTTC
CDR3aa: CASSQRVQGGNEQFF

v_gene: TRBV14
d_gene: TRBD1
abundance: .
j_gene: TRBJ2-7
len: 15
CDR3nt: TGTGCCAGCAGCCAGCCAGGGACAGGGGTCTACGAGCAGTACTTC
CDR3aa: CASSQPGTGVYEQYF

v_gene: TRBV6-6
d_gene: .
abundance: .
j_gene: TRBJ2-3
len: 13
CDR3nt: TGTGCCAGCAGTCTTAGGGCGGGTACTACGCAGTATTTT
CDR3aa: CASSLRAGTTQYF

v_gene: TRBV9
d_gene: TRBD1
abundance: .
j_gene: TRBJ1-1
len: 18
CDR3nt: TGTGCCAGCAGCATCCGGGACAGGTGGGATTACATGAACACTGAAGCTTTCTTT
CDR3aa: CASSIRDRWDYMNTEAFF

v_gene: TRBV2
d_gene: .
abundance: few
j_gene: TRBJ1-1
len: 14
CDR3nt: TGTGCCAGCAGTGCGCAACAGCTTAACACTGAAGCTTTCTTT
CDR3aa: CASSAQQLNTEAFF

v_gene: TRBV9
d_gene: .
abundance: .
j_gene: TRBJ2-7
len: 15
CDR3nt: TGTGCCAGCAGCGTAGGGAGAGGGGGTTACTACGAGCAGTACTTC
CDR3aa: CASSVGRGGYYEQYF

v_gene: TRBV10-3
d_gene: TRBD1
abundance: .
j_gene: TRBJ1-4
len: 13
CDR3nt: TGTGCCACCGCGACAGGGGCAAATGAAAAACTGTTTTTT
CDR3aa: CATATGANEKLFF